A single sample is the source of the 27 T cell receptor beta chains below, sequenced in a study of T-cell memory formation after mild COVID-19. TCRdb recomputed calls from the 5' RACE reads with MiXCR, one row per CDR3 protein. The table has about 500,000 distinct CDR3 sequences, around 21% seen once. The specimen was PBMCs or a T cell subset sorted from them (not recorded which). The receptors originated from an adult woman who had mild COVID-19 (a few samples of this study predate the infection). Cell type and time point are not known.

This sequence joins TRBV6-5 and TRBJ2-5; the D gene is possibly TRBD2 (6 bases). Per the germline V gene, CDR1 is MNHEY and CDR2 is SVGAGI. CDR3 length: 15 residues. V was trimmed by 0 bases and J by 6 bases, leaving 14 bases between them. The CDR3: CASSYSSSVGKTQYF. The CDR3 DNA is TGTGCCAGCAGTTACTCGTCTAGCGTGGGAAAGACCCAGTACTTC.

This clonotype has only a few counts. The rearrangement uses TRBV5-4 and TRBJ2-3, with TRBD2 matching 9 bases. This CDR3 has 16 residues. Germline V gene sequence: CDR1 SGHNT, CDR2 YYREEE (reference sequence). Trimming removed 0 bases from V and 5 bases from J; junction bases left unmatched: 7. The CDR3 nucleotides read TGTGCCAGCAGCTTGGAGAAGCGGGGGGACGGAGATACGCAGTATTTT. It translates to CASSLEKRGDGDTQYF.

The CDR3 spells CASSLGWGSGAYSYEQYF. CDR3 sequence (DNA): TGTGCCAGCAGCTTAGGGTGGGGGTCGGGAGCATACTCCTACGAGCAGTACTTC. The V and J genes are TRBV13 and TRBJ2-7, with D tentatively TRBD2 (6 bases). Deletions cut 0 bases from V and 0 bases from J, with 18 bases between. CDR1 is PRHDT and CDR2 is FYEKMQ in the germline V gene (reference sequence). This CDR3 has 18 amino acids. The full variable domain, rest sourced from reference TRBV13 and TRBJ2-7, is AAGVIQSPRHLIKEKRETATLKCYPIPRHDTVYWYQQGPGQDPQFLISFYEKMQSDKGSIPDRFSAQQFSDYHSELNMSSLELGDSALYFCASSLGWGSGAYSYEQYFGPGTRLTVT.

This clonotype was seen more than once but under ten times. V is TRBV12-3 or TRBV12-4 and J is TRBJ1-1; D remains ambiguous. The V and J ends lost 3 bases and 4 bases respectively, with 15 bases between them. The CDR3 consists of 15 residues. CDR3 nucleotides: TGTGCCAGCAGTTTCGGGCCGCTCGGGTCCACTGAAGCTTTCTTT. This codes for CASSFGPLGSTEAFF.

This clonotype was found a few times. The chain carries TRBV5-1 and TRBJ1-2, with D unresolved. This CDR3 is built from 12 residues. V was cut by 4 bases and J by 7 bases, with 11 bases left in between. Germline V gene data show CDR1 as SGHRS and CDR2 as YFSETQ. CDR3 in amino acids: CASSRGSGGYTF. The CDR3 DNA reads TGCGCCAGCAGCCGGGGATCGGGTGGCTACACCTTC.

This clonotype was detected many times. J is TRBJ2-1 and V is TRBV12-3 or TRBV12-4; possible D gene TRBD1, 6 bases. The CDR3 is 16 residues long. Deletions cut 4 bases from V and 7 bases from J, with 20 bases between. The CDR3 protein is CASSSTARQERNEQFF. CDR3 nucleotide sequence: TGTGCCAGCAGTTCAACCGCTAGACAGGAAAGGAATGAGCAGTTCTTC.

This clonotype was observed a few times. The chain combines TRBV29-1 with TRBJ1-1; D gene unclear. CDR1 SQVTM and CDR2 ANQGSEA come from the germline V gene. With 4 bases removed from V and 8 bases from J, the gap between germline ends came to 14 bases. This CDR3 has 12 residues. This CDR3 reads CSVVGRTLEAFF. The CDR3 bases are TGCAGCGTTGTAGGCAGGACCCTAGAAGCTTTCTTT.

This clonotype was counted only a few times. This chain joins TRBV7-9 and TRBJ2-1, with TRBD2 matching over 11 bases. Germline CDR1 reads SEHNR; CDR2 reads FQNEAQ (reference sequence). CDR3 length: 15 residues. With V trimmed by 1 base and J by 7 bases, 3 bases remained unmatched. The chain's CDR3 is CASSLVGTSGNEQFF. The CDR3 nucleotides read TGTGCCAGCAGCTTAGTTGGGACTAGCGGTAATGAGCAGTTCTTC.

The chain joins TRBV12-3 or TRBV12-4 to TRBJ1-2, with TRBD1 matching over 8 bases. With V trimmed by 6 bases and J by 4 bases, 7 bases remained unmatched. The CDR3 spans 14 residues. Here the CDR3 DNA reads TGTGCCAGCAGCTACACAGGGGGAGCCTATGGCTACACCTTC. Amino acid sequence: CASSYTGGAYGYTF.

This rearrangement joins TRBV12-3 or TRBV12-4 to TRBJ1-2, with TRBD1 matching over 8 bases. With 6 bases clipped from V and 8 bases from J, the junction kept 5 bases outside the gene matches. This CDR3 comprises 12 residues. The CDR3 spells CASRPTGGGYTF. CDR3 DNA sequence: TGTGCCAGCAGACCAACAGGGGGAGGCTACACCTTC.

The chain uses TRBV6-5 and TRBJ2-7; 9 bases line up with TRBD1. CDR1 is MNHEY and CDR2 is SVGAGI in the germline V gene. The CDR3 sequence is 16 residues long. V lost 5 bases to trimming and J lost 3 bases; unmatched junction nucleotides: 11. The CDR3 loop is CASSTDRGQPLYEQYF. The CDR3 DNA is TGTGCCAGCAGTACGGACAGGGGTCAACCTCTCTACGAGCAGTACTTC.

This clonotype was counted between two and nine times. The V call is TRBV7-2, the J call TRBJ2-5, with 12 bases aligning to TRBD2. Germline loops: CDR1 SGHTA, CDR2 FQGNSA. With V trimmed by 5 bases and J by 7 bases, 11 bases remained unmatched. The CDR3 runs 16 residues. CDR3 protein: CASSTGLAGPWWTQYF. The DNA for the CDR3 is TGTGCCAGCAGCACCGGACTAGCGGGGCCATGGTGGACCCAGTACTTC.

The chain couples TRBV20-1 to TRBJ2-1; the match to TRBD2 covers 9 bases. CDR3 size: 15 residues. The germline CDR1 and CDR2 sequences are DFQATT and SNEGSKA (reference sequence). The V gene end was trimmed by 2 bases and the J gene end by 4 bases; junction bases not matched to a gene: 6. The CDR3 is CSARSAGGFYNEQFF. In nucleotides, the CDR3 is TGCAGTGCTAGATCTGCGGGGGGGTTTTACAATGAGCAGTTCTTC.

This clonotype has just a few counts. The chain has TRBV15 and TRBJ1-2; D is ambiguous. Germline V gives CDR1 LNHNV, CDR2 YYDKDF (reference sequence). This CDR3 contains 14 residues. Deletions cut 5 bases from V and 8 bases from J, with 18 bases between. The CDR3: CATSPRQALGGYTF. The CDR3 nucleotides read TGTGCCACCAGCCCTCGTCAGGCCCTCGGCGGCTACACCTTC.

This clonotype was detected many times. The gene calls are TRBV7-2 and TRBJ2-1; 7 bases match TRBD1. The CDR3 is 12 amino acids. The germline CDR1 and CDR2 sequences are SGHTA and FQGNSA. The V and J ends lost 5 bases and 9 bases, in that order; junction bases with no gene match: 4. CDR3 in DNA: TGTGCCAGCAGCCATACAGGGGTTGAGCAGTTCTTC. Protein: CASSHTGVEQFF.

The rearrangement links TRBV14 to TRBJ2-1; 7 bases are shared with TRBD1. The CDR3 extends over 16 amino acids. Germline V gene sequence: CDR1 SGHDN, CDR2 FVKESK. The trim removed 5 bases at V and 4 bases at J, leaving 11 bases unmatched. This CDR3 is CASSSGQLLFYNEQFF. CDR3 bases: TGTGCCAGCAGCTCGGGACAGCTTCTATTTTACAATGAGCAGTTCTTC.

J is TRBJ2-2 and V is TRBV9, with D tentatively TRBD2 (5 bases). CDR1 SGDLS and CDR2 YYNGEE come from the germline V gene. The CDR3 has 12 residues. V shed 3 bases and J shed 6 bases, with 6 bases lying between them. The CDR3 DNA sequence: TGTGCCAGCAGCGGTAGCGCCGGGGAGCTGTTTTTT. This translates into CASSGSAGELFF. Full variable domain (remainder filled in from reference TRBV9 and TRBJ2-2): DSGVTQTPKHLITATGQRVTLRCSPRSGDLSVYWYQQSLDQGLQFLIQYYNGEERAKGNILERFSAQQFPDLHSELNLSSLELGDSALYFCASSGSAGELFFGEGSRLTVL.

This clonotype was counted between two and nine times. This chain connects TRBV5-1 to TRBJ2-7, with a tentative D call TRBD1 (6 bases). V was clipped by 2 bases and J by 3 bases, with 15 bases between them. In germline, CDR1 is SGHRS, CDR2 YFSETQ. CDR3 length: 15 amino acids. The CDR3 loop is CASSLEEGHFYEQYF. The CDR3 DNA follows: TGCGCCAGCAGCTTAGAAGAGGGACACTTCTACGAGCAGTACTTC.

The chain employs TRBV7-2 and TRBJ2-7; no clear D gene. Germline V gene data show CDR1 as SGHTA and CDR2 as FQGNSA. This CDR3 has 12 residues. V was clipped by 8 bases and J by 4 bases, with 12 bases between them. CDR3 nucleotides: TGTGCCAGCGGATCGACCGGGTACGAGCAGTACTTC. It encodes CASGSTGYEQYF.

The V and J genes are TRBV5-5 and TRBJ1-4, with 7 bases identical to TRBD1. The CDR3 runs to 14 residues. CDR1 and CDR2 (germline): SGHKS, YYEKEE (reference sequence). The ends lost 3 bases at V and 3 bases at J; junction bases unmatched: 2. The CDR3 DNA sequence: TGTGCCAGCAGCTCCGGGACAGCTAATGAAAAACTGTTTTTT. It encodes CASSSGTANEKLFF.

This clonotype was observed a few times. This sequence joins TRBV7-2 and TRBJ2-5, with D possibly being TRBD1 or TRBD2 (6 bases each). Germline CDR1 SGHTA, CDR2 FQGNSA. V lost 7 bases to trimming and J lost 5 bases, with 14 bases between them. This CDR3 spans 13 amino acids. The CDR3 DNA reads TGTGCCAGCAAGGGGGGAGCCGAGGAGACCCAGTACTTC. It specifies CASKGGAEETQYF.

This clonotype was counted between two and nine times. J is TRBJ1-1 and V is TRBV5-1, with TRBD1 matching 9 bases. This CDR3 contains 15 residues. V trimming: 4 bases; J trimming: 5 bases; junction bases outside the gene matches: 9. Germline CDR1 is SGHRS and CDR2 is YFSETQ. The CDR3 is CASSRATGGWTEAFF. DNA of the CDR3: TGCGCCAGCAGCCGAGCGACAGGGGGATGGACTGAAGCTTTCTTT.

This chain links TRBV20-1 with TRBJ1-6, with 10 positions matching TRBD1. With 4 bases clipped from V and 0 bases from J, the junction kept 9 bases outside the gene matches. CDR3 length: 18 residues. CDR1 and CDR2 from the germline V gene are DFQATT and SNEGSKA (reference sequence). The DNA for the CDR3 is TGCAGTGCTACTGGGACAGGGGATATCCGCTCCTATAATTCACCCCTCCACTTT. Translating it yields CSATGTGDIRSYNSPLHF.

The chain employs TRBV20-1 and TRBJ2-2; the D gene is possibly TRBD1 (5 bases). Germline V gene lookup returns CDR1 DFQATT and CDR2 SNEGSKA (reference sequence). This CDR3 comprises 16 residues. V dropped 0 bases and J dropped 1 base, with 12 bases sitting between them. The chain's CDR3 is CSAREGSGLNTGELFF. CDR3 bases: TGCAGTGCTAGAGAAGGGTCAGGGCTGAACACCGGGGAGCTGTTTTTT.

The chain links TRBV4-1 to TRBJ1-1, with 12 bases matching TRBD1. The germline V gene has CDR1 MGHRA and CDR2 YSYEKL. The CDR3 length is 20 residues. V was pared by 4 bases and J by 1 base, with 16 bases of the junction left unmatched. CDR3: CASSPRDRGRHQLGNTEAFF. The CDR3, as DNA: TGCGCCAGCAGCCCCCGGGACAGGGGGCGTCATCAGTTGGGGAACACTGAAGCTTTCTTT.

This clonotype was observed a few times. This chain's CDR3 is CASRPLTGAYNSPLHF. For the CDR3, the DNA is TGTGCCAGCAGACCTTTAACAGGAGCCTATAATTCACCCCTCCACTTT. The V call is TRBV6-5, the J call TRBJ1-6, with a possible D match to TRBD1 (5 bases). The CDR3 runs to 16 residues. Germline CDR1 reads MNHEY; CDR2 reads SVGAGI. Deletions cut 6 bases from V and 2 bases from J, with 14 bases between.

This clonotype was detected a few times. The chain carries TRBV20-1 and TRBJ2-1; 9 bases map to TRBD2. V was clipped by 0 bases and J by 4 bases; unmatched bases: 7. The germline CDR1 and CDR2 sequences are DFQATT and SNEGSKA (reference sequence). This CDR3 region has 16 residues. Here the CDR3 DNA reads TGCAGTGCTAGAGATATTGCTAGCGGGATGTACAATGAGCAGTTCTTC. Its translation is CSARDIASGMYNEQFF.